This TCR beta chain was found in a study of blood T cell repertoires in COVID-19 (dated by TCRdb to the early 2020s). The study in broad terms: Samples covering the acute and convalescent phases of COVID-19 were provided by collaborators in the United States, Italy and Spain. The material from the prospective study consisted of cDNA or gDNA derived from T cells, B-cell-depleted T cells, or PBMCs. Where available, HLA class I and class II types were taken from metadata supplied by the sample provider and were not determined by assay-based typing. The repertoires were released in a freely available public database meant as a resource for research on the immune response to SARS-CoV-2. Samples were obtained from the ongoing ImmuneRACE study (first 160 participants) and from about 1,300 subjects provided by 6 global collaborators. Nearly every sample came with metadata listing a de-identified subject ID, COVID-19 status, age in years and sex. Subjects who had been exposed to COVID-19, were actively infected with it, or had recovered from it provided the deeply sampled blood TCRbeta repertoires that made up the dataset.

Beyond this particular receptor, the publication reports: The amount of clinical and demographic metadata varied by source and participant and was provided uncurated.

A note on this clone: The clone's antigen remains unknown. Nothing much larger sits one base from this clone, and base qualities are not available.

Based on the germline V gene, the CDR1 and CDR2 sequences are SGHRS and YFSETQ. Including the terminal cysteine and phenylalanine, the CDR3 comprises 13 residues. Left in the record is the CDR3 DNA by itself, 39 bases read in frame from the first base. Trimming takes 2 bases from V and 3 bases from J, and the germline ends sit 8 bases apart. TCRbeta CDR3 regions were amplified from genomic DNA using the immunoSEQ Assay, a bias-controlled multiplex PCR. Regarding the original processing steps: Nucleated cell counts per sample were estimated from amplification of reference gene primers within the assay. To quantify the absolute abundance of each unique TCRbeta CDR3 rearrangement, sequence reads were collapsed and filtered. For each sample, productive Simpson clonality was calculated by taking the square root of Simpson's diversity index across productive rearrangements. The table comes from immuneACCESS by way of TCRdb, which keeps in-frame sequences with V and J called. Part of the clones is missing from these tables; in studies checked, under half for an unresolved V gene and the rest for unknown reasons. That table furnishes V, J and clone size, whereas the DNA furnished D and trimming. The sample table records more than 65,000 clones; roughly four fifths of these occur just once. Approximately 7% of the sample rests with the top ten.

Whole blood was collected in K2EDTA tubes by collaborating institutions according to the institutions' own protocols. Collaborator samples were shipped for TCRbeta analysis as frozen whole blood, isolated PBMCs, or DNA extracted from either sample type. Sequenced: peripheral blood. The origin of this receptor is a human donor in a cohort sampled during active COVID-19. The rearranged segments are TRBV5-1 and TRBJ2-5; there is no confident call for the D gene. The nucleotide sequence reads TGCGCCAGCAGCTTACAAGGAGAAGAGACCCAGTACTTC. This translates into CASSLQGEETQYF.